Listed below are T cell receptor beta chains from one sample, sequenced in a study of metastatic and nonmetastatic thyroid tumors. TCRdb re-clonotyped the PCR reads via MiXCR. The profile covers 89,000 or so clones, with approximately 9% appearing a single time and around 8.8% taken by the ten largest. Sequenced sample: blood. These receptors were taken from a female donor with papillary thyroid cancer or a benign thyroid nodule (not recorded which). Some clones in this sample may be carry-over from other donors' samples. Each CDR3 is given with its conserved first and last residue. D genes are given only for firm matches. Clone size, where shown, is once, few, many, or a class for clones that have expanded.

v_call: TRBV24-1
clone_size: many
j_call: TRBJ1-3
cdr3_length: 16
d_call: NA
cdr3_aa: CATSVPDRYSGNTIYF
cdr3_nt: TGTGCCACCAGTGTTCCCGACAGGTACTCTGGAAACACCATATATTTT

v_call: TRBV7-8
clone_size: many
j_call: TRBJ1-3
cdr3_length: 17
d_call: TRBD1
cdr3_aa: CASSPDRGAILSNTIYF
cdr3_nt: TGTGCCAGCAGCCCAGACAGGGGCGCGATATTGAGTAACACCATATATTTT

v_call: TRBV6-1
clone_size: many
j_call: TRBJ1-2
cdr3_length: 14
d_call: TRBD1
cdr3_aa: CASSEALRGQSYTF
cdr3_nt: TGTGCCAGCAGTGAAGCTTTGAGGGGGCAAAGCTACACCTTC

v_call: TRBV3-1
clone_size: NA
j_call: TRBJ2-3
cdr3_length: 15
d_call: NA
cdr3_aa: CASSQVPSSTDTQYF
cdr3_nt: TGTGCCAGCAGCCAAGTACCGTCTAGCACAGATACGCAGTATTTT

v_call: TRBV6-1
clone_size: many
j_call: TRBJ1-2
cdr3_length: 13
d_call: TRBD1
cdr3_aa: CASRAGGFYGYTF
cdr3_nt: TGTGCCAGCAGGGCAGGGGGATTCTATGGCTACACCTTC

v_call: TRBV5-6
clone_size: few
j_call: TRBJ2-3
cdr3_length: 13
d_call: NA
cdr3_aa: CASSPRGVPGKYF
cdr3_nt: TGTGCCAGCAGCCCCAGGGGGGTTCCGGGAAAGTATTTT

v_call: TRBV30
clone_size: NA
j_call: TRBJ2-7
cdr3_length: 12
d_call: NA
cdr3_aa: CAWSPNKYEQYF
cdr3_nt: TGTGCCTGGAGTCCTAATAAGTACGAGCAGTACTTC

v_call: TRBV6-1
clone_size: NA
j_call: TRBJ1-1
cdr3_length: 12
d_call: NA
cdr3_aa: CASRPPNTEAFF
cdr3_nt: TGTGCCAGCAGACCACCTAACACTGAAGCTTTCTTT

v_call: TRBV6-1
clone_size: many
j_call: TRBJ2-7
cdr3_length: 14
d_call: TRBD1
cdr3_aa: CASSAGTGIYEQYF
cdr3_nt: TGTGCCAGCAGTGCCGGGACAGGGATCTACGAGCAGTACTTC

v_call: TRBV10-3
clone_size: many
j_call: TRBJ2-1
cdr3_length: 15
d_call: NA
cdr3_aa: CAISDLRGDSGEQFF
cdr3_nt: TGTGCCATCAGTGACCTCAGGGGGGACTCTGGCGAGCAGTTCTTC

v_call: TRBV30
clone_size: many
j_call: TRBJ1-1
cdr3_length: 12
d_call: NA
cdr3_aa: CAWGGGFAEAFF
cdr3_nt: TGTGCCTGGGGTGGGGGGTTTGCTGAAGCTTTCTTT

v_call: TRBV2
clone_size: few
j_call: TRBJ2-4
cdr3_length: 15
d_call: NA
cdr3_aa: CASSGPTGAKNIQYF
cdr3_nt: TGTGCCAGCAGTGGGCCGACAGGTGCCAAAAACATTCAGTACTTC

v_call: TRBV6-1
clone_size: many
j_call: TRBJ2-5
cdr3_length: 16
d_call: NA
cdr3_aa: CASSGAAGTISETQYF
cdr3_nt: TGTGCCAGCAGTGGGGCGGCAGGCACCATCTCTGAGACCCAGTACTTC

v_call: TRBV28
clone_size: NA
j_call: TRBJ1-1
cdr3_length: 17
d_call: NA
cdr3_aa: CASSLLPSGAGNTEAFF
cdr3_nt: TGTGCCAGCAGTTTACTCCCTTCCGGGGCTGGGAACACTGAAGCTTTCTTT

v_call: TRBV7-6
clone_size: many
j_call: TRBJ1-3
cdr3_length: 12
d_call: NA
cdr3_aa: CAGGGETNTIYF
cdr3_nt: TGTGCCGGGGGGGGGGAGACAAACACCATATATTTT

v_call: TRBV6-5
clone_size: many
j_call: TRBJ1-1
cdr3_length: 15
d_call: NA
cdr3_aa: CASSYVGWWNTEAFF
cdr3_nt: TGTGCCAGCAGTTACGTGGGGTGGTGGAACACTGAAGCTTTCTTT

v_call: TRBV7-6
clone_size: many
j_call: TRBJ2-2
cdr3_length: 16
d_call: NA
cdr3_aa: CASSSGVAKNTGELFF
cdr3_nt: TGTGCCAGCAGCTCAGGGGTAGCGAAGAACACCGGGGAGCTGTTTTTT